The TCR beta chain under discussion was sequenced for a study of cytomegalovirus exposure and HLA in healthy donors. V was trimmed by 6 bases and J by 1 base, leaving 21 bases between them. From germline, CDR1 is MRHNA and CDR2 SNTAGT. CDR3 size: 17 residues. It was the approximately 120-subject validation cohort, separate from the approximately 700-subject first cohort, to which the donors belonged. Study results and limitations: Both high specificity and high sensitivity reportedly marked the classifier's diagnosis of cytomegalovirus status. The investigators catalogued some 160 TCR beta chains as cytomegalovirus-associated. A few CMV-associated chains were confirmed in vitro to be specific for CMV antigens.

The assay was immunoSEQ multiplex PCR, and TCRdb's table has in-frame clones only and misses some. The data show 200,000 to 250,000 clones, around 78% seen once. Turning to this clone: Its antigen is as yet unknown.

The receptor was derived from a woman between 18 and 29 years old in good health and CMV-seronegative. V and J are TRBV6-4 and TRBJ1-2; the D gene is possibly TRBD1 (5 bases). Sequencing used PBMCs. The CDR3 region is CASSPGQTAEGNYGYTF. The CDR3 coding sequence is TGTGCCAGCAGCCCCGGACAAACGGCTGAGGGTAACTATGGCTACACCTTC.